What follows is one T cell receptor (beta chain) and its context. Its specificity is not known. This sample stems from a study of monozygotic twins with inflammatory bowel disease. The CDR3 contains 15 residues. Total RNA, at 3,000 to 4,500 ng, went into every TCR library. Researchers put TCRalpha and TCRbeta cDNA through two nested PCRs lasting around 15 and 10 cycles. TCRdb reprocessed the 5' RACE reads, with one entry per CDR3 protein and no DNA. This sample contains more than 300,000 distinct CDR3 sequences. Whole-study findings and limits: Among the T cells, different subtypes could not be distinguished.

The sequence was obtained from a human donor with ulcerative colitis or Crohn's disease, or a healthy co-twin of an affected twin (not recorded which). The V and J genes are TRBV12-3 or TRBV12-4 and TRBJ2-4; TCRdb picks TRBD1, but there is no DNA to check that call. The sample consisted of blood. CDR3 sequence: CASSLVQGAKNIQYF.